A selection of T cell receptor beta chains follows, all from one sample in a study of blood T cell repertoires in COVID-19. Using immunoSEQ multiplex PCR, the repertoire was profiled, and TCRdb retains in-frame clones only, with some absent. The sample carries about 270,000 clones, 86% recorded once. The source material was peripheral blood. These receptors were obtained from a young woman with COVID-19, enrolled during active disease. Each CDR3 is given with its conserved first and last residue. A D gene is named only where the DNA matches it firmly. Not all rows give a size; the values are once, few, many and, for expanded clones, a class.

abundance: .
j_gene: TRBJ2-3
d_gene: .
v_gene: TRBV3-1/TRBV3-2
len: 15
CDR3nt: TGTGCCAGCAGCCCCCAGACTGGAAGCACAGATACGCAGTATTTT
CDR3aa: CASSPQTGSTDTQYF

abundance: .
j_gene: TRBJ2-3
d_gene: TRBD2
v_gene: TRBV27
len: 16
CDR3nt: TGTGCCAGCAGTTTAAGTCGGGGGGGGAACACAGATACGCAGTATTTT
CDR3aa: CASSLSRGGNTDTQYF

abundance: .
j_gene: TRBJ2-7
d_gene: .
v_gene: TRBV6-6
len: 13
CDR3nt: TGTGCCAGCAGTTTCGGACAACCCTACGAGCAGTACTTC
CDR3aa: CASSFGQPYEQYF

abundance: .
j_gene: TRBJ2-3
d_gene: TRBD2
v_gene: TRBV11-2
len: 17
CDR3nt: TGTGCCAGCAGCTTAGGGATTAGCGGGGGAGGGACAGATACGCAGTATTTT
CDR3aa: CASSLGISGGGTDTQYF

abundance: few
j_gene: TRBJ1-6
d_gene: .
v_gene: TRBV7-9
len: 10
CDR3nt: TGTGCCAGCAGCTCCATCCCCCTCCACTTT
CDR3aa: CASSSIPLHF

abundance: once
j_gene: TRBJ2-1
d_gene: TRBD2
v_gene: TRBV18
len: 16
CDR3nt: TGTGCCAGCTCACCCGCTTTAGCGGGGGGCCACAATGAGCAGTTCTTC
CDR3aa: CASSPALAGGHNEQFF

abundance: .
j_gene: TRBJ2-7
d_gene: .
v_gene: TRBV24-1
len: 13
CDR3nt: TGTGCCACCAGTGATTCCATGACTGGCGAGCAGTACTTC
CDR3aa: CATSDSMTGEQYF

abundance: .
j_gene: TRBJ1-2
d_gene: .
v_gene: TRBV4-1
len: 15
CDR3nt: TGCGCCAGCAGCCCTGGGACAAAAGCTAACTATGGCTACACCTTC
CDR3aa: CASSPGTKANYGYTF

abundance: .
j_gene: TRBJ1-1
d_gene: .
v_gene: TRBV18
len: 14
CDR3nt: TGTGCCAGCTCACACTCCGGAGGAGACACTGAAGCTTTCTTT
CDR3aa: CASSHSGGDTEAFF

abundance: .
j_gene: TRBJ2-3
d_gene: .
v_gene: TRBV5-1
len: 15
CDR3nt: TGCGCCAGCAGCTTGATCACCTCGGGCACAGATACGCAGTATTTT
CDR3aa: CASSLITSGTDTQYF

abundance: .
j_gene: TRBJ1-1
d_gene: .
v_gene: TRBV25-1
len: 13
CDR3nt: TGTGCCAGCAGTGAATATAAGAACACTGAAGCTTTCTTT
CDR3aa: CASSEYKNTEAFF

abundance: .
j_gene: TRBJ1-2
d_gene: TRBD1
v_gene: TRBV5-4
len: 14
CDR3nt: TGTGCCAGCAGCACGACAGGGAATCCGGAAGGCTACACCTTC
CDR3aa: CASSTTGNPEGYTF

abundance: .
j_gene: TRBJ2-7
d_gene: .
v_gene: TRBV15
len: 13
CDR3nt: TGTGCCACCAGCGCAGGCCCATCCTACGAGCAGTACTTC
CDR3aa: CATSAGPSYEQYF

abundance: .
j_gene: TRBJ1-1
d_gene: TRBD1
v_gene: TRBV6-5
len: 16
CDR3nt: TGTGCCAGCAGTTTTCAACGGACAGGGGCATGGACTGAAGCTTTCTTT
CDR3aa: CASSFQRTGAWTEAFF

abundance: .
j_gene: TRBJ1-5
d_gene: .
v_gene: TRBV7-9
len: 13
CDR3nt: TGTGCCAGCAGCGTACAGGGAAGTCAGCCCCAGCATTTT
CDR3aa: CASSVQGSQPQHF

abundance: .
j_gene: TRBJ1-2
d_gene: .
v_gene: TRBV27
len: 13
CDR3nt: TGTGCCAGCAGTTTTCTCGAAGGGGCGGAGAACACCTTC
CDR3aa: CASSFLEGAENTF

abundance: .
j_gene: TRBJ2-3
d_gene: .
v_gene: TRBV6-2/TRBV6-3
len: 16
CDR3nt: TGTGCCAGCAGTGGTCCTATCGGACGGGGTCTCGCTACGCAGTATTTT
CDR3aa: CASSGPIGRGLATQYF

abundance: .
j_gene: TRBJ2-1
d_gene: .
v_gene: TRBV7-2
len: 13
CDR3nt: TGTGCCAGCAGCTTAGTCGGGGGGCGGGACGAGTTCTTC
CDR3aa: CASSLVGGRDEFF

abundance: .
j_gene: TRBJ1-2
d_gene: .
v_gene: TRBV29-1
len: 12
CDR3nt: TGCAGCGTGCGGGGGTCTAATGGGGGCTACACCTTC
CDR3aa: CSVRGSNGGYTF

abundance: .
j_gene: TRBJ1-2
d_gene: TRBD1
v_gene: TRBV6-6
len: 15
CDR3nt: TGTGCCAGCAGTTACTCGGCAGGGGGCCCATATGGCTACACCTTC
CDR3aa: CASSYSAGGPYGYTF

abundance: .
j_gene: TRBJ2-5
d_gene: .
v_gene: TRBV4-1
len: 13
CDR3nt: TGCGCCAGCAGCTACCGGGGACAAGAGACCCAGTACTTC
CDR3aa: CASSYRGQETQYF

abundance: .
j_gene: TRBJ2-2
d_gene: TRBD2
v_gene: TRBV5-1
len: 15
CDR3nt: TGCGCCAGCAGCTTCGCGACTAGCGGGACGGGGGAGCTGTTTTTT
CDR3aa: CASSFATSGTGELFF

abundance: .
j_gene: TRBJ2-1
d_gene: TRBD1
v_gene: TRBV7-9
len: 14
CDR3nt: TGTGCCAGCAGCCTAGGGACAGGGGTTGATGAGCAGTTCTTC
CDR3aa: CASSLGTGVDEQFF

abundance: .
j_gene: TRBJ1-1
d_gene: .
v_gene: TRBV5-1
len: 14
CDR3nt: TGCGCCAGCAGCGCGGACAGTACGAACACTGAAGCTTTCTTT
CDR3aa: CASSADSTNTEAFF

abundance: .
j_gene: TRBJ2-6
d_gene: .
v_gene: TRBV5-1
len: 14
CDR3nt: TGCGCCAGCAGGCAGGACTCTGGGGCCAACGTCCTGACTTTC
CDR3aa: CASRQDSGANVLTF

abundance: .
j_gene: TRBJ1-2
d_gene: TRBD1
v_gene: TRBV28
len: 16
CDR3nt: TGTGCCAGCAGTCCCGCCCCCGGGACAGGGGCCTATGGCTACACCTTC
CDR3aa: CASSPAPGTGAYGYTF

abundance: .
j_gene: TRBJ2-3
d_gene: TRBD2
v_gene: TRBV29-1
len: 15
CDR3nt: TGCAGCGTTGAAGATACGGCTAGCGGGGGAGATACGCAGTATTTT
CDR3aa: CSVEDTASGGDTQYF

abundance: few
j_gene: TRBJ1-1
d_gene: .
v_gene: TRBV10-2
len: 15
CDR3nt: TGCGCCAGCAGTGACCGGAGGGGCTCGTTCACTGAAGCTTTCTTT
CDR3aa: CASSDRRGSFTEAFF

abundance: .
j_gene: TRBJ2-7
d_gene: TRBD1
v_gene: TRBV5-1
len: 15
CDR3nt: TGCGCCAGCAGCCCCCCCGGACAGGGGACCTACGAGCAGTACTTC
CDR3aa: CASSPPGQGTYEQYF

abundance: .
j_gene: TRBJ1-2
d_gene: .
v_gene: TRBV7-9
len: 13
CDR3nt: TGTGCCAGCAGCCCGACGCGACAGATTGGCTACACCTTC
CDR3aa: CASSPTRQIGYTF